This T cell receptor beta chain was identified in a study of T cells expressing NK-cell markers. Whole-study findings and limits: There were a handful of donors in whom these clonotypes also led the CD3+CD56-NKG2C+ fraction.

TCRdb reanalyzed the 5' RACE reads, giving one entry per CDR3 protein sequence and no DNA. The sample includes about half a million distinct CDR3 sequences. As regards this clonotype: Its antigen is not identified.

Germline V gives CDR1 SEHNR, CDR2 FQNEAQ (reference sequence). CDR3 size: 17 residues. Sequenced sample: blood T cells: a sorted CD56 or NKG2C T cell subset, CD4+ or CD8+ T cells, or bulk PBMC T cells (not recorded which). The sequence derives from a woman in her forties or fifties in good health. V and J are TRBV7-9 and TRBJ1-5; TCRdb lists TRBD1, though no DNA is available to test this call. CDR3: CASSLVRGPSYYQPQHF.